The clone carrying this T cell receptor (beta chain) was recorded many times. No antigen is known for it. Researchers made TCR cDNA using 5'RACE template switching, and this step added a universal primer site and UMIs. TCRdb re-derived calls from the 5' RACE reads in MiXCR, one entry per CDR3 protein. The sample has about 320,000 distinct CDR3 sequences; around 4.5% are singletons. This sample stems from a study of T cells after yellow fever vaccination. General observations from the study: Booster sampling recovered most clones from primary vaccination (under 98% CD4, 80% to 90% CD8).

V lost 6 bases and J 4 bases, leaving 16 bases between the germline ends. There are 15 residues in the CDR3. Source: PBMCs, taken 15 days after the yellow fever booster vaccination. The TCR was taken from a man aged 18-30 years who received the YFV17D yellow fever vaccine. V gene TRBV12-3 or TRBV12-4 combines with J gene TRBJ1-5; D is possibly TRBD1 (5 bases). The CDR3 DNA is TGTGCCAGCAGCCCGACAGTAACCCTGAATCAGCCCCAGCATTTT. Its protein product is CASSPTVTLNQPQHF.